Sequencing of this TCR beta chain was carried out in a study of T cells in Graves' hyperthyroidism and ophthalmopathy. Study conclusions and caveats: In blood, most of the thyroid clonotypes expanded above 0.001 were also present.

Using RNA transcripts as the source, TCR beta CDR3 regions were amplified. First-round RT-PCR targeting the TCR CDR3 was performed with the HTBI primer set. Via MiXCR, TCRdb re-called the multiplex PCR reads, giving one row per CDR3 protein. The data hold under 650,000 distinct CDR3 sequences, with roughly 16% observed a single time. This clonotype has just one count. What it binds is not known. The J segment lost 4 bases and the V segment lost 8 bases, leaving 4 bases of the junction unmatched. Per germline, CDR1 MNHNS and CDR2 SASEGT. The CDR3 loop spans 13 amino acids. Those with hyperthyroidism were 18 to 65 years old, newly diagnosed, and ill for under 2 months. The PBMCs were sourced from fresh peripheral blood (around 9.3 ml).

This TCR was recovered from a woman between 25 and 40 years old with Graves' hyperthyroidism. The rearrangement links TRBV6-1 to TRBJ2-1; 8 bases match TRBD1. Sequences were obtained from blood. The CDR3 DNA sequence: TGTGCCAGCCAACAGGGGGAGTACAATGAGCAGTTCTTC. Translation: CASQQGEYNEQFF.